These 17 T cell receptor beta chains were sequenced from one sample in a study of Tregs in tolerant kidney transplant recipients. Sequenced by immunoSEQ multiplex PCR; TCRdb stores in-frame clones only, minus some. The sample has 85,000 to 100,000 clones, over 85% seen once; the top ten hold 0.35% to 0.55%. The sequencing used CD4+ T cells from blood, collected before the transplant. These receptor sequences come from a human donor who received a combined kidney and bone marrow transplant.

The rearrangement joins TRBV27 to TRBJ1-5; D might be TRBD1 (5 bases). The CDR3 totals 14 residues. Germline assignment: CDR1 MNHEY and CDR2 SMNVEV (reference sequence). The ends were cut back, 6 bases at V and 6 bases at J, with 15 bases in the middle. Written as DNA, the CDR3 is TGTGCCAGCAGCCCCGGAGGGGCTTTTCAGCCCCAGCATTTT. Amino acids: CASSPGGAFQPQHF.

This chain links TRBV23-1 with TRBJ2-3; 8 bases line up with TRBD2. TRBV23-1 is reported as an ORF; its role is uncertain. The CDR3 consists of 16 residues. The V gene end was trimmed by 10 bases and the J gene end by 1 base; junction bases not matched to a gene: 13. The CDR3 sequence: CATPLGSGKRTDTQYF. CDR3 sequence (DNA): TGCGCCACACCCTTGGGTAGCGGGAAACGCACAGATACGCAGTATTTT.

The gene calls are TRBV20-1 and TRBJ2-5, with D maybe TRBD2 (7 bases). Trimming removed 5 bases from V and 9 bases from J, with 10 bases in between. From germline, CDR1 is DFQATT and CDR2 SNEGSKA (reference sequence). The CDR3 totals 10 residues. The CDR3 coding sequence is TGCAGTGCTGGGGGGGCGGCCCAGTACTTC. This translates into CSAGGAAQYF.

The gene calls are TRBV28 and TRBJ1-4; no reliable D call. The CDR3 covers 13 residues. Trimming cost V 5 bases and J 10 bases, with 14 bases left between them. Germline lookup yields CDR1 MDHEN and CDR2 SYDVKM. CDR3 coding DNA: TGTGCCAGCAGTACTCCGGGTGGTGGAAAACTGTTTTTT. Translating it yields CASSTPGGGKLFF.

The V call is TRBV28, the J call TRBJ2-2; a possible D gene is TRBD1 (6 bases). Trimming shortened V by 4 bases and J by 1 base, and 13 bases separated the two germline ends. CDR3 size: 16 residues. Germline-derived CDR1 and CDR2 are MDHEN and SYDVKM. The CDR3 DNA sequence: TGTGCCAGCAGTTACTCCTCGGACAGGAACACCGGGGAGCTGTTTTTT. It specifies CASSYSSDRNTGELFF. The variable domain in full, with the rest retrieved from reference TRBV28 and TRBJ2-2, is DVKVTQSSRYLVKRTGEKVFLECVQDMDHENMFWYRQDPGLGLRLIYFSYDVKMKEKGDIPEGYSVSREKKERFSLILESASTNQTSMYLCASSYSSDRNTGELFFGEGSRLTVL.

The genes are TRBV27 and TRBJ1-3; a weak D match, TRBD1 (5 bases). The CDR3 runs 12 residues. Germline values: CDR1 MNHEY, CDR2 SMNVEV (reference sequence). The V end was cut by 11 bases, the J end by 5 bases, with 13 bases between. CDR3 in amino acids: CARPSGRNTIYF. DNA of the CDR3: TGTGCCCGCCCCTCAGGGAGAAACACCATATATTTT.

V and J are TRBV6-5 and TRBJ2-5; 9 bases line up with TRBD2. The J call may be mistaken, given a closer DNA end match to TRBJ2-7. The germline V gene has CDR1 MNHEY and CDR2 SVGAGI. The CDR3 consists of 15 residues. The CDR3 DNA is TGTGCCAGCAGTACCTTAGCGGGAGCCTCCTACGAGCAGTACTTC. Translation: CASSTLAGASYEQYF.

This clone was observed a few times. This CDR3 reads CASSQDRRSFANYGYTF. In nucleotides, the CDR3 is TGTGCCAGCAGCCAAGATAGAAGGAGTTTTGCTAACTATGGCTACACCTTC. The V and J genes are TRBV4-2 and TRBJ1-2; D call uncertain. The CDR3 totals 17 residues. V was trimmed by 0 bases and J by 0 bases, leaving 14 bases between them. Germline V lookup: CDR1 LGHNA, CDR2 YNFKEQ.

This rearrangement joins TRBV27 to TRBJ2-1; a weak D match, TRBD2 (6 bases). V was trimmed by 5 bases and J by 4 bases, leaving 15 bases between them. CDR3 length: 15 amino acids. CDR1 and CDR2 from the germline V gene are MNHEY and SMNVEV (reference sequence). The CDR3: CASSQGRGTYNEQFF. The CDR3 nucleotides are TGTGCCAGCAGTCAAGGCCGCGGGACGTACAATGAGCAGTTCTTC.

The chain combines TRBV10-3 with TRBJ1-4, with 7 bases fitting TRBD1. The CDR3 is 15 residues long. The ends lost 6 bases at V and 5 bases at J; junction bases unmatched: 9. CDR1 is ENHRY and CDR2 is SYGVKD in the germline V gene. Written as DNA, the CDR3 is TGTGCCATCAGCCCGGACAGGCAGACAAATGAAAAACTGTTTTTT. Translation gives CAISPDRQTNEKLFF.

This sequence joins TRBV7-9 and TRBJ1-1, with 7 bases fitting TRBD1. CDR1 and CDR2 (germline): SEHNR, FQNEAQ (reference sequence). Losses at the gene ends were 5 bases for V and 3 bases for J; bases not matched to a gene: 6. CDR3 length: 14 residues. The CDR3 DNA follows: TGTGCCAGCAGCCCGAACAGGGGAGACACTGAAGCTTTCTTT. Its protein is CASSPNRGDTEAFF.

CDR3 residues: CASSPHLPTSGGVGTQYF. The CDR3 DNA reads as TGTGCCAGCAGCCCCCACTTACCGACTAGCGGGGGGGTTGGGACCCAGTACTTC. The rearrangement joins TRBV4-2 to TRBJ2-5; TRBD2 matches 14 bases. With V trimmed by 4 bases and J by 7 bases, 14 bases remained unmatched. CDR3 length: 18 residues. Germline CDR1 LGHNA, CDR2 YNFKEQ.

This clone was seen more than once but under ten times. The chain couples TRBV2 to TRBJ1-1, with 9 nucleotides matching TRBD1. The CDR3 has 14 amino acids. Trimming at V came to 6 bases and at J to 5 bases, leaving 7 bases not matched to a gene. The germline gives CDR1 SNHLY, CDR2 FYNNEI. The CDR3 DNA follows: TGTGCCAGCAGCGGACAGGGGACGGGAACTGAAGCTTTCTTT. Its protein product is CASSGQGTGTEAFF.

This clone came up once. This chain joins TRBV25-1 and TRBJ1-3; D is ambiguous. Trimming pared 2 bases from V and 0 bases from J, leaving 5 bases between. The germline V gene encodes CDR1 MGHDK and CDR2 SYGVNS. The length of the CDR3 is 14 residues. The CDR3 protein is CASSELYSGNTIYF. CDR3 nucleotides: TGTGCCAGCAGTGAACTTTACTCTGGAAACACCATATATTTT.

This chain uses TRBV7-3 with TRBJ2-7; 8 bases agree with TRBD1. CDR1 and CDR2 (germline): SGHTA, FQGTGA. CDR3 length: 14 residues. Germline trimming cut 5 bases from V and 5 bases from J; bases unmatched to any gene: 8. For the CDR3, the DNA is TGTGCCAGCAGCCAACGGACAGGGAAGAACGAGCAGTACTTC. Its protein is CASSQRTGKNEQYF.

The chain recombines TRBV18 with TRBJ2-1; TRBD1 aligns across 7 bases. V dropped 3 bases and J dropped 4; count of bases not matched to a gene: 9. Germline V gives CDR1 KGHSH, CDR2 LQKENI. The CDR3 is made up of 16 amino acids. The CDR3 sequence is CASSPPYGTAYNEQFF. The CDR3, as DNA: TGTGCCAGCTCACCTCCCTATGGGACAGCATACAATGAGCAGTTCTTC.

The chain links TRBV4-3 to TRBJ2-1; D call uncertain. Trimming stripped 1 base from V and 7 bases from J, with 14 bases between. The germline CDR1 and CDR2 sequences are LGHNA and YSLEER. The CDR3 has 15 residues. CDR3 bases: TGCGCCAGCAGCCAAGGAGGCGTCGTGGGTAATGAGCAGTTCTTC. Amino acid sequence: CASSQGGVVGNEQFF.